This entry features one T cell receptor (beta chain) sequence. Its specificity is not known. The data are from a study of glioma-infiltrating T cells after dendritic cell vaccination. The wider study: Autologous tumor lysate was loaded overnight onto monocyte-derived dendritic cells grown less than 8 days with IL-4 and GM-CSF. Study findings and constraints: TCR clonality showed no direct relationship with survival.

This table comes from immunoSEQ multiplex PCR, and its TCRdb copy is limited to in-frame clones, with some not included. The sample consists of tens of thousands of clones, more than 75% of them appearing once. Described time point: after dendritic cell vaccination, including at tumor progression/relapse. Fresh-frozen tumor tissue and more than two years of survival data were available for all. This receptor was obtained from a human donor with glioblastoma. Here the sequenced sample was blood, taken after dendritic cell vaccination.

CDR3 loop: CASGTDRAGGTDTQYF. CDR3 DNA sequence: TGTGCTAGTGGCACGGATAGAGCGGGGGGCACAGATACGCAGTATTTT. V is TRBV12-5 and J is TRBJ2-3, with 8 bases identical to TRBD2. Germline CDR1 reads LGHNT; CDR2 reads FRNRAP. V gave up 6 bases and J gave up 1 base; unmatched junction bases: 9. The CDR3 sequence is 16 residues long. The full variable domain, completed using reference TRBV12-5 and TRBJ2-3, is DARVTQTPRHKVTEMGQEVTMRCQPILGHNTVFWYRQTMMQGLELLAYFRNRAPLDDSGMPKDRFSAEMPDATLATLKIQPSEPRDSAVYFCASGTDRAGGTDTQYFGPGTRLTVL.